This TCR beta chain comes out of a study of cytomegalovirus exposure and HLA in healthy donors. The germline V gene encodes CDR1 MDHEN and CDR2 SYDVKM. After removal of 1 base from V and 4 bases from J, the junction contained 7 bases not matched to a gene. There are 16 residues in the CDR3. Amplification used 60 Vbeta primers and 13 Jbeta primers. Libraries were prepared by immunoSEQ multiplex PCR; TCRdb keeps only in-frame clonotypes and omits some of them. The sample carries some 150,000 clones, roughly 84% recorded once. This clone was found a few times. The sequenced sample was PBMCs. The chain joins TRBV28 to TRBJ1-5; 7 bases fit TRBD1. The clonotype originates from a woman younger than 30 in good health and CMV-seronegative. CDR3 sequence: CASSLLEGAGNQPQHF. CDR3 in DNA: TGTGCCAGCAGTTTATTGGAGGGGGCGGGGAATCAGCCCCAGCATTTT.